The 18 T cell receptor beta chains below all came from one sample that was sequenced in a study of pediatric ulcerative colitis. The protocol was immunoSEQ multiplex PCR, while the TCRdb copy is restricted to in-frame clones and leaves out a portion. The data show around 40,000 clones, with 75% seen just once and approximately 9% held by the top ten. The rectum was sampled with one to two pinch biopsies at colonoscopy. What was sequenced was gut tissue. These receptors originate from a boy younger than 18 with severe ulcerative colitis.

This clone was counted once. V is TRBV27 and J is TRBJ1-1; D uncertain. Between the trimmed V and J ends, which lost 1 base and 1 base, there was a span of 4 bases. The CDR3 is 13 amino acids. CDR1 and CDR2 (germline): MNHEY, SMNVEV (reference sequence). The CDR3 protein is CASSLYQNTEAFF. CDR3 nucleotide sequence: TGTGCCAGCAGTTTATACCAGAACACTGAAGCTTTCTTT.

V gene TRBV30 combines with J gene TRBJ2-7; D remains ambiguous. V lost 0 bases to trimming and J lost 4 bases, with 4 bases between them. The CDR3 loop spans 11 amino acids. Germline CDR1 reads GTSNPN; CDR2 reads SVGIG (reference sequence). The CDR3 sequence is CAWSVLYEQYF. Here the CDR3 DNA reads TGTGCCTGGAGTGTACTTTACGAGCAGTACTTC.

The chain has TRBV6-1 and TRBJ1-2; TRBD1 might be the D (5 bases). The CDR3 is made up of 15 amino acids. Germline-derived CDR1 and CDR2 are MNHNS and SASEGT. V lost 3 bases and J lost 4, with 15 bases in between. The chain's CDR3 is CASSEGQGKTYGYTF. The DNA for the CDR3 is TGTGCCAGCAGTGAGGGGCAGGGCAAGACCTATGGCTACACCTTC.

V usage is TRBV6-1 and J usage is TRBJ1-1; D remains ambiguous. V was cut by 3 bases and J by 7 bases, with 9 bases left in between. This CDR3 is built from 12 residues. The V gene's germline CDR1 is MNHNS and CDR2 SASEGT. The CDR3 region is CASSEAGYEAFF. CDR3 coding DNA: TGTGCCAGCAGTGAGGCCGGATATGAAGCTTTCTTT.

J is TRBJ2-3 and V is TRBV13, with 7 bases fitting TRBD2. The germline CDR1 and CDR2 sequences are PRHDT and FYEKMQ (reference sequence). There are 14 residues in the CDR3. Trimming removed 3 bases from V and 3 bases from J; junction bases left unmatched: 3. The CDR3: CASSFAGVTDTQYF. The CDR3 DNA reads as TGTGCCAGCAGCTTCGCGGGGGTGACAGATACGCAGTATTTT.

The chain combines TRBV9 with TRBJ1-1, with D hard to call. V was pared by 4 bases and J by 0 bases, with 10 bases between. CDR1 SGDLS and CDR2 YYNGEE come from the germline V gene. CDR3 length: 14 amino acids. CDR3: CASSLDVLNTEAFF. The CDR3 nucleotides are TGTGCCAGCAGCCTGGACGTACTGAACACTGAAGCTTTCTTT.

The V and J genes are TRBV19 and TRBJ1-5; 8 bases are a match to TRBD1. The length of the CDR3 is 16 residues. J was trimmed by 7 bases and V by 3 bases; bases with no gene match: 11. Germline V lookup: CDR1 LNHDA, CDR2 SQIVND (reference sequence). CDR3 nucleotide sequence: TGTGCCAGTAGTATCACCTCCGGGACAGGTCACCAGCCCCAGCATTTT. Translation: CASSITSGTGHQPQHF.

V usage is TRBV6-1 and J usage is TRBJ2-2; a possible D gene is TRBD2 (6 bases). Germline values: CDR1 MNHNS, CDR2 SASEGT. This CDR3 has 14 amino acids. The germline V and J ends were trimmed by 5 bases and 4 bases, with 11 bases remaining between them. The CDR3 DNA sequence: TGTGCCAGCAGTACACGACTAGTCACCGGGGAGCTGTTTTTT. It is translated as CASSTRLVTGELFF.

The V gene is TRBV5-1, the J gene TRBJ1-2; D is ambiguous. The CDR3 covers 14 residues. The germline gives CDR1 SGHRS, CDR2 YFSETQ. The germline V and J ends were trimmed by 4 bases and 4 bases, with 14 bases remaining between them. The DNA of the CDR3 is TGCGCCAGCAGCCTTGGAGGTACAGCCTATGGCTACACCTTC. It is translated as CASSLGGTAYGYTF.

This chain connects TRBV4-2 to TRBJ1-2, with 10 nucleotides matching TRBD1. CDR3 size: 18 residues. Germline V lookup: CDR1 LGHNA, CDR2 YNFKEQ. Unmatched junction bases numbered 18, after V lost 3 bases and J lost 8 bases. CDR3 amino acids: CASSQAGGTGASRRGYTF. The DNA for the CDR3 is TGTGCCAGCAGCCAGGCCGGGGGGACAGGGGCCTCCAGGAGGGGCTACACCTTC.

This chain links TRBV6-1 with TRBJ2-3, with D maybe TRBD1 (5 bases). Looked up from germline, CDR1 is MNHNS and CDR2 is SASEGT. Trimming took 3 bases from V and 4 from J, leaving 14 bases between them. The CDR3 is 15 residues long. DNA for the CDR3: TGTGCCAGCAGTGACAGGGCAATCTTTCCAGATACGCAGTATTTT. As protein: CASSDRAIFPDTQYF.

The CDR3 DNA reads as TGTGCCAGCAGTCCATACCCAATCGGACGGGTTCAAGAGACCCAGTACTTC. Protein sequence: CASSPYPIGRVQETQYF. This chain links TRBV28 with TRBJ2-5, with no clear D. Germline values: CDR1 MDHEN, CDR2 SYDVKM. The ends were cut back, 5 bases at V and 2 bases at J, with 21 bases in the middle. The CDR3 has 17 amino acids.

The V gene is TRBV5-1, the J gene TRBJ1-5; 7 nucleotides agree with TRBD1. The germline gives CDR1 SGHRS, CDR2 YFSETQ. With V trimmed by 4 bases and J by 5 bases, 9 bases remained unmatched. The CDR3 is 15 amino acids. CDR3 sequence reads: CASSEAGGVYQPQHF. For the CDR3, the DNA is TGCGCCAGCAGCGAAGCAGGGGGAGTATATCAGCCCCAGCATTTT. Filled out from reference TRBV5-1 and TRBJ1-5, the complete variable domain reads KAGVTQTPRYLIKTRGQQVTLSCSPISGHRSVSWYQQTPGQGLQFLFEYFSETQRNKGNFPGRFSGRQFSNSRSEMNVSTLELGDSALYLCASSEAGGVYQPQHFGDGTRLSIL.

This clone was picked up a small number of times. CDR3 sequence reads: CASSFSRRTGSYTEAFF. As DNA, the CDR3 is TGTGCCAGCAGCTTTTCGCGCCGGACAGGGAGCTACACTGAAGCTTTCTTT. This chain connects TRBV7-8 to TRBJ1-1; 8 bases match TRBD1. The CDR3 covers 17 residues. V gave up 3 bases and J gave up 3 bases; unmatched junction bases: 12. Germline V gene data show CDR1 as SGHVS and CDR2 as FQNEAQ.

The chain couples TRBV6-5 to TRBJ1-1; 7 bases match TRBD1. The CDR3 spans 13 residues. Germline values: CDR1 MNHEY, CDR2 SVGAGI. V was clipped by 6 bases and J by 6 bases; unmatched bases: 7. CDR3 nucleotide sequence: TGTGCCAGCAGCCAAACAGGGGAGTCTGAAGCTTTCTTT. Protein product: CASSQTGESEAFF.

This chain uses TRBV7-3 with TRBJ2-1; D possibly matches TRBD1 or TRBD2 (6 bases each). Trimming took off 5 bases at V and 6 bases at J, with 20 bases between the two ends. The CDR3 sequence is 16 residues long. Germline V CDR1 and CDR2: SGHTA, FQGTGA. CDR3 coding DNA: TGTGCCAGCAGCCCGTCTGTTGTGGGGGGCGGCAATGAGCAGTTCTTC. Translation: CASSPSVVGGGNEQFF.

The chain recombines TRBV28 with TRBJ1-4; D is ambiguous. The germline V and J ends were trimmed by 5 bases and 5 bases, with 15 bases remaining between them. CDR3 length equals 15 residues. CDR1 is MDHEN and CDR2 is SYDVKM in the germline V gene. The CDR3 nucleotides read TGTGCCAGCAGTCCCCCTTCAGCGCCCAATGAAAAACTGTTTTTT. Amino acids: CASSPPSAPNEKLFF.

This clone came up a few times. This chain joins TRBV10-3 and TRBJ2-1, with 9 bases fitting TRBD2. Trimming took 6 bases from V and 6 from J; bases not matched to a gene: 12. The CDR3 is 16 amino acids. Germline values: CDR1 ENHRY, CDR2 SYGVKD. CDR3 sequence (DNA): TGTGCCATCAGCCTCCTCGCTGGGCGGGGGGGCAATGAGCAGTTCTTC. Its protein product is CAISLLAGRGGNEQFF.